What follows are 9 T cell receptor beta chains derived from one specimen sequenced in a study of cytomegalovirus exposure and HLA in healthy donors. Primers: 60 Vbeta forward and 13 Jbeta reverse. Only in-frame clones appear in the TCRdb table, and some are missing; sequencing was by immunoSEQ multiplex PCR. The sample has about 80,000 clones, around 80% seen once. The specimen was PBMCs. The receptors come from a man in his fifties or sixties in good health and CMV-seropositive.

V and J are TRBV10-2 and TRBJ2-3; 14 bases fit TRBD2. Germline CDR1 WSHSY, CDR2 SAAADI. This CDR3 is built from 17 residues. After removal of 2 bases from V and 4 bases from J, the junction contained 5 bases not matched to a gene. The CDR3 DNA is TGCGCCAGCAGTGAGGGGACTAGCGGGAGTATCCCAGATACGCAGTATTTT. As protein: CASSEGTSGSIPDTQYF.

This clone was recorded only once. One end of the junction fails to match germline, which may point to a read error. The chain uses TRBV19 and TRBJ2-1; perhaps TRBD1 as D (7 bases). Per the germline V gene, CDR1 is LNHDA and CDR2 is SQIVND (reference sequence). The CDR3 runs to 13 residues. The CDR3 sequence: CATRGTLYDEQFF. The CDR3 nucleotides read TGTGCCACCAGGGGGACTCTCTACGATGAGCAGTTCTTC. Looking up the rest from reference TRBV19 and TRBJ2-1 gives the full variable domain: DGGITQSPKYLFRKEGQNVTLSCEQNLNHDAMYWYRQDPGQGLRLIYYSQIVNDFQKGDIAEGYSVSREKKESFPLTVTSAQKNPTAFYLCATRGTLYDEQFFGPGTRLTVL.

Only one count was recorded for this clone. The chain has TRBV11-2 and TRBJ2-1; possible D gene TRBD2, 6 bases. This CDR3 has 15 amino acids. CDR1 is SGHAT and CDR2 is FQNNGV in the germline V gene. Trimming shortened V by 4 bases and J by 5 bases, and 15 bases separated the two germline ends. The CDR3 region has the DNA TGTGCCAGCAGCTCCCCATTAGTAGCGGACAATGAGCAGTTCTTC. It codes for CASSSPLVADNEQFF.

This chain's CDR3 is CASSDGNQDGELFF. CDR3 DNA: TGTGCCAGCAGCGACGGGAATCAGGACGGGGAGCTGTTTTTT. This chain uses TRBV5-4 with TRBJ2-2; perhaps TRBD2 as D (5 bases). The CDR3 sequence is 14 residues long. The ends were cut back, 4 bases at V and 7 bases at J, with 14 bases in the middle. Germline CDR1 is SGHNT and CDR2 is YYREEE (reference sequence).

The chain has TRBV9 and TRBJ2-1; D uncertain. V shed 10 bases and J shed 0 bases, with 14 bases lying between them. The CDR3 covers 14 residues. CDR1 is SGDLS, CDR2 YYNGEE, per germline. Here the CDR3 reads CAVSVVSSYNEQFF. CDR3 nucleotides: TGTGCCGTATCCGTAGTTAGCTCCTACAATGAGCAGTTCTTC.

The chain uses TRBV2 and TRBJ1-1, with 10 bases aligning to TRBD1. The CDR3 covers 14 residues. The V gene end was trimmed by 6 bases and the J gene end by 8 bases; junction bases not matched to a gene: 9. Germline CDR1 and CDR2: SNHLY and FYNNEI. The CDR3 DNA reads as TGTGCCAGCAGGCGGGACAGGGGTTCCCTAGAAGCTTTCTTT. Amino acids: CASRRDRGSLEAFF.

The genes are TRBV4-1 and TRBJ2-3, with a tentative D call TRBD1 (5 bases). Germline CDR1 and CDR2: MGHRA and YSYEKL. This CDR3 is 14 amino acids long. Trimming removed 1 base at V and 1 base at J, with 6 bases between. This CDR3 is CASSQVGGTDTQYF. The CDR3 nucleotides read TGCGCCAGCAGCCAAGTAGGGGGCACAGATACGCAGTATTTT.

The V and J genes are TRBV5-5 and TRBJ2-7, with 11 positions matching TRBD1. CDR1 is SGHKS, CDR2 YYEKEE, per germline (reference sequence). With V trimmed by 0 bases and J by 1 base, 3 bases remained unmatched. The CDR3 covers 16 residues. The CDR3 DNA follows: TGTGCCAGCAGCTTGGGGACAGGGGGCTCATCCTACGAGCAGTACTTC. Translation gives CASSLGTGGSSYEQYF.

The V call is TRBV14, the J call TRBJ2-5; possibly TRBD1 for D (6 bases). The V end lost 4 bases, the J end lost 2 bases, and 14 bases lay between the germline ends. The CDR3 has 15 residues. CDR1 and CDR2 from the germline V gene are SGHDN and FVKESK. The CDR3 DNA follows: TGTGCCAGCAGCCCCGGACAGCTGTTACAAGAGACCCAGTACTTC. Translating it yields CASSPGQLLQETQYF.